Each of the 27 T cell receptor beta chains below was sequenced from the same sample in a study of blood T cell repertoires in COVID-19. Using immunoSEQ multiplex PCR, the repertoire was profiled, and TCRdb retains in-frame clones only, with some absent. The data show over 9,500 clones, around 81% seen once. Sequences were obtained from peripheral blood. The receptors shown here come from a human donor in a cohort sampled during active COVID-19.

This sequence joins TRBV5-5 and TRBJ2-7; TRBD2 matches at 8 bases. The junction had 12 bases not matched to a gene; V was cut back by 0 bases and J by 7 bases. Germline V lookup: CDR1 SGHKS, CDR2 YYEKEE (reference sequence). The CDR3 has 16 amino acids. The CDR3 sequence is CASSLDIERGLREQYF. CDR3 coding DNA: TGTGCCAGCAGCTTGGACATTGAGCGGGGGCTTCGGGAGCAGTACTTC.

CDR3 region: CASSVGQETDGLSGNTIYF. The CDR3 region has the DNA TGTGCCAGCAGCGTAGGACAGGAAACCGATGGGCTCTCTGGAAACACCATATATTTT. This rearrangement joins TRBV9 to TRBJ1-3; D may be TRBD1 (6 bases). Germline assignment: CDR1 SGDLS and CDR2 YYNGEE. V was shortened by 0 bases and J by 0 bases, with 19 bases between the two germline ends. The CDR3 sequence is 19 residues long.

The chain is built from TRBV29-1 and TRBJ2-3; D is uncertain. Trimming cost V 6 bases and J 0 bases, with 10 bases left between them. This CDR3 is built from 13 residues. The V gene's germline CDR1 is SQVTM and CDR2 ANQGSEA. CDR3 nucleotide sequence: TGCAGCGTGAGCCCCTCTAGCACAGATACGCAGTATTTT. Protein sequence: CSVSPSSTDTQYF.

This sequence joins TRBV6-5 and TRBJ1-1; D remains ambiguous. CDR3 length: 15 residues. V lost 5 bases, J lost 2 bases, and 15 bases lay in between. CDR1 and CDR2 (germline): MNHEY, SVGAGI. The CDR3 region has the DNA TGTGCCAGCAGTAGATACGGGTCCGAAAACACTGAAGCTTTCTTT. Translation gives CASSRYGSENTEAFF.

The CDR3 DNA reads TGTGCCAGCTCACCACAGGGGGTAGGCACTGAAGCTTTCTTT. Its translation is CASSPQGVGTEAFF. V and J are TRBV18 and TRBJ1-1, with D possibly being TRBD1 (6 bases). This CDR3 is 14 amino acids long. The V gene's germline CDR1 is KGHSH and CDR2 LQKENI. The V end was cut by 1 base, the J end by 4 bases, with 10 bases between.

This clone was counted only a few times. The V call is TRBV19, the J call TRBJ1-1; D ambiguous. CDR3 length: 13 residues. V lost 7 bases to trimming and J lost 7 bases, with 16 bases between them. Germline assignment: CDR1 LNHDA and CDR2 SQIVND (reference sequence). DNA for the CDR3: TGTGCCAGTATGTCCGATCGTCAGTTTGAAGCTTTCTTT. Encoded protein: CASMSDRQFEAFF.

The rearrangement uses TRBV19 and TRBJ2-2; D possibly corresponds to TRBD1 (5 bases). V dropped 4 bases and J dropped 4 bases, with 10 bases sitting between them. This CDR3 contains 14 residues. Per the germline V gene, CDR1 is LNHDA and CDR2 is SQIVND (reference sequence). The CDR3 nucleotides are TGTGCCAGTAGTACAGGGAAGTCCACCGGGGAGCTGTTTTTT. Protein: CASSTGKSTGELFF.

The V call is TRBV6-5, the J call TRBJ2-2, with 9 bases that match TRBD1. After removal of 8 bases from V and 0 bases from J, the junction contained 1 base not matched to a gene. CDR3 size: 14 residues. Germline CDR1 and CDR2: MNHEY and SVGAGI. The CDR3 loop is CASWDRANTGELFF. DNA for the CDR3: TGTGCCAGCTGGGACAGGGCGAACACCGGGGAGCTGTTTTTT.

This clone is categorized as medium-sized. CDR3 DNA: TGTGCCAGTAGTACCGACGACAGGTACTACAATGAGCAGTTCTTC. Residues: CASSTDDRYYNEQFF. This rearrangement joins TRBV19 to TRBJ2-1; maybe TRBD1 (6 bases). Germline V lookup: CDR1 LNHDA, CDR2 SQIVND (reference sequence). The CDR3 has 15 amino acids. V lost 4 bases to trimming and J lost 3 bases, with 13 bases between them.

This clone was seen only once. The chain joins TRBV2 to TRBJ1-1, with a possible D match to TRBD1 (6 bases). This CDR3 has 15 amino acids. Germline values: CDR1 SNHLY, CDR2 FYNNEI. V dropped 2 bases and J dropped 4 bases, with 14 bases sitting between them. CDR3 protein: CASSESSQGGTEAFF. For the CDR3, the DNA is TGTGCCAGCAGTGAATCCTCACAGGGCGGCACTGAAGCTTTCTTT.

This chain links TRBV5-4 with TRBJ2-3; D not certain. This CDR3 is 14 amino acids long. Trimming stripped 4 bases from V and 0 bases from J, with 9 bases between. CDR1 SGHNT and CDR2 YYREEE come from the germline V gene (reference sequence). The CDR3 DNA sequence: TGTGCCAGCAGCGCAAAGACTAGCACAGATACGCAGTATTTT. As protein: CASSAKTSTDTQYF. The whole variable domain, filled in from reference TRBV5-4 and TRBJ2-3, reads ETGVTQSPTHLIKTRGQQVTLRCSSQSGHNTVSWYQQALGQGPQFIFQYYREEENGRGNFPPRFSGLQFPNYSSELNVNALELDDSALYLCASSAKTSTDTQYFGPGTRLTVL.

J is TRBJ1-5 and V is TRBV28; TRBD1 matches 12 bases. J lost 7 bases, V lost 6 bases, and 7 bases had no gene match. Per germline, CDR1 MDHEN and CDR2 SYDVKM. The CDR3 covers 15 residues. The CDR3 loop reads CASSGTGGIGQPQHF. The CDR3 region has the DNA TGTGCCAGCAGCGGGACAGGGGGCATCGGGCAGCCCCAGCATTTT.

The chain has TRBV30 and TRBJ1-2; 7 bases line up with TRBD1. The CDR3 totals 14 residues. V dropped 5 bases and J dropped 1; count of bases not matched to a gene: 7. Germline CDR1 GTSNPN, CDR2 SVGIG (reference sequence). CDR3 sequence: CAWAPGGLNYGYTF. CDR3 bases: TGTGCCTGGGCTCCAGGGGGGCTTAACTATGGCTACACCTTC.

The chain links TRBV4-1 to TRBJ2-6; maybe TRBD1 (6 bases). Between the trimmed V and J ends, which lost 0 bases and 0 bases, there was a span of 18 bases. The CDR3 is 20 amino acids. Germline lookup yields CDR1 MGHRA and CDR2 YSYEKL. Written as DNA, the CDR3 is TGCGCCAGCAGCCAAGATCCACAGGGTGGTGGTGGCTCTGGGGCCAACGTCCTGACTTTC. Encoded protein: CASSQDPQGGGGSGANVLTF.

CDR3 DNA sequence: TGTGCCAGCAGCTTATGGGGGGGCGGCACAGATACGCAGTATTTT. Protein sequence: CASSLWGGGTDTQYF. V is TRBV7-3 and J is TRBJ2-3, with D tentatively TRBD2 (7 bases). The CDR3 runs 15 residues. Germline CDR1 reads SGHTA; CDR2 reads FQGTGA. Trimming removed 2 bases at V and 1 base at J, with 10 bases between.

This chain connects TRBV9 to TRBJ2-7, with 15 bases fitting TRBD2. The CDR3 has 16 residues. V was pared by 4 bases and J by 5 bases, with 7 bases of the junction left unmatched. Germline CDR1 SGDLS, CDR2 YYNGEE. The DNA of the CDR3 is TGTGCCAGCAGCCTTGGACTAGCGGGGGGGTCTAACGAGCAGTACTTC. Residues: CASSLGLAGGSNEQYF.

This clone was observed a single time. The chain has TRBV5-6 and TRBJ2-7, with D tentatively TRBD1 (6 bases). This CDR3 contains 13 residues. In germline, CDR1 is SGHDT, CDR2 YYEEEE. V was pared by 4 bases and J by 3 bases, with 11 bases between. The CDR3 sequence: CASSPGTNYEQYF. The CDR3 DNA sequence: TGTGCCAGCAGCCCAGGGACAAACTACGAGCAGTACTTC.

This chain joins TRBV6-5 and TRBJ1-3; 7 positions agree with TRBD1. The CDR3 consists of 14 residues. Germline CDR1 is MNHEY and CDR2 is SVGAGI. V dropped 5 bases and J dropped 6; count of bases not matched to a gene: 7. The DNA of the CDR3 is TGTGCCAGCAGTCGGCAAGGGGGCGTAAACACCATATATTTT. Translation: CASSRQGGVNTIYF.

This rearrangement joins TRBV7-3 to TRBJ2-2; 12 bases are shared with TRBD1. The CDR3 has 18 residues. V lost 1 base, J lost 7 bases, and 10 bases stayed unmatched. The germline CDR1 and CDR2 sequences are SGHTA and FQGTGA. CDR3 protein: CASSLIPPGQGASGELFF. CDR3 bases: TGTGCCAGCAGCTTAATTCCACCGGGACAGGGGGCGAGCGGGGAGCTGTTTTTT.

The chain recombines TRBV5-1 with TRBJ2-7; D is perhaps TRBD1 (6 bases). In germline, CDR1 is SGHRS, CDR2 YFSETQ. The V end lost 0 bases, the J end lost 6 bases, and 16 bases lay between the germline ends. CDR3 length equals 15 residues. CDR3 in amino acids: CASSLVAGDQGEQYF. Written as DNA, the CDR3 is TGCGCCAGCAGCTTGGTGGCAGGGGATCAAGGCGAGCAGTACTTC.

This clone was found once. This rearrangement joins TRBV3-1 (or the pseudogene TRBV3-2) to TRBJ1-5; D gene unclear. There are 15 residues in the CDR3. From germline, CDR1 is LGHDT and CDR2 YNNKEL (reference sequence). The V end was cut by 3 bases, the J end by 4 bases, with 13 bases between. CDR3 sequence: CASSHQELKNQPQHF. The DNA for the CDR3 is TGTGCCAGCAGCCATCAGGAATTAAAAAATCAGCCCCAGCATTTT.

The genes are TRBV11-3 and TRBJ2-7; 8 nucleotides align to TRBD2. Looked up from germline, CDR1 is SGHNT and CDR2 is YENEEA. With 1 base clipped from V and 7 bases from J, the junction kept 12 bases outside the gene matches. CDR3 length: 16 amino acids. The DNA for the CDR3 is TGTGCCAGCAGCTTAGCAGGAGCGGGGGCCGCGGGAGAGCAGTACTTC. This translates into CASSLAGAGAAGEQYF.

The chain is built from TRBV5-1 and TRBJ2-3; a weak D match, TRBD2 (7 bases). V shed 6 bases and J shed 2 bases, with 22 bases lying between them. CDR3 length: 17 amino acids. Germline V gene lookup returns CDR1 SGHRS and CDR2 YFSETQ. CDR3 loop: CASTLGGGLGATDTQYF. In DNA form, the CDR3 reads TGCGCCAGCACCCTAGGGGGGGGTTTAGGCGCCACAGATACGCAGTATTTT.

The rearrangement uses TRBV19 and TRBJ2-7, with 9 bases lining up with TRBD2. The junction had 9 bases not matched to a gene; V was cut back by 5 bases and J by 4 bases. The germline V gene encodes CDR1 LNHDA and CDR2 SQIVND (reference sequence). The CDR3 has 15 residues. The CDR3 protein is CASSRHRRGGYEQYF. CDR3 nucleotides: TGTGCCAGTAGTCGCCATCGGCGGGGGGGTTACGAGCAGTACTTC. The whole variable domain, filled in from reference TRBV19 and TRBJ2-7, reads DGGITQSPKYLFRKEGQNVTLSCEQNLNHDAMYWYRQDPGQGLRLIYYSQIVNDFQKGDIAEGYSVSREKKESFPLTVTSAQKNPTAFYLCASSRHRRGGYEQYFGPGTRLTVT.

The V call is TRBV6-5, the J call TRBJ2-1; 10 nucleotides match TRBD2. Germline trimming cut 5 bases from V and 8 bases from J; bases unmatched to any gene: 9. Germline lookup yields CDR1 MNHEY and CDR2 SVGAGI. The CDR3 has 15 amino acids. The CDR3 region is CASSPLAGERDEQFF. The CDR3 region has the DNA TGTGCCAGCAGTCCTCTAGCGGGGGAGCGGGATGAGCAGTTCTTC.

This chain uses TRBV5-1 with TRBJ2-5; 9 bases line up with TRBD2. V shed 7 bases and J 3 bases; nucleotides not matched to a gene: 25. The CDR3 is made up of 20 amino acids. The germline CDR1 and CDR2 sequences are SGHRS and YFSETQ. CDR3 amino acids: CASGPRMGTSGGIIEETQYF. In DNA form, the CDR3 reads TGCGCCAGCGGGCCACGCATGGGAACCAGCGGGGGGATTATCGAAGAGACCCAGTACTTC.

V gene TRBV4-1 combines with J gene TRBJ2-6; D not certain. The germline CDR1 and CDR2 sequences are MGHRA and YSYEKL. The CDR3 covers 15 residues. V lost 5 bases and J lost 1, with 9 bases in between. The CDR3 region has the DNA TGCGCCAGCAGCGTCGTCCCTTCTGGGGCCAACGTCCTGACTTTC. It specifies CASSVVPSGANVLTF.